This record concerns one T cell receptor (beta chain) sequence. The sample originates from a study of blood T cell repertoires in COVID-19. Study context: COVID-19 samples from acute and convalescent phases originated in the United States, Italy and Spain. Sources were T cells, B-cell-depleted T cells, or PBMCs; the material itself was cDNA or gDNA.

V lost 4 bases and J lost 5; bases outside the gene matches: 8. The CDR3 consists of 15 residues. Germline lookup yields CDR1 SGHNT and CDR2 YENEEA. In the source study's methods: Nucleated cell counts were estimated from reference gene primer amplification. Clones were sequenced by immunoSEQ multiplex PCR, and TCRdb holds only the in-frame ones, with some missing. The V and J calls and clone size are taken from that table; D and trimming were inferred from the DNA. The sample yields 65,000 to 85,000 clones, 65% to 85% seen once. This receptor was taken from a woman in her fifties or sixties with acute or convalescent COVID-19. Sequencing was carried out using peripheral blood. This rearrangement joins TRBV11-3 to TRBJ2-1, with 7 positions matching TRBD1. The CDR3 nucleotides read TGTGCCAGCAGCTCCTCCGGACAGGCTAACAATGAGCAGTTCTTC. It encodes CASSSSGQANNEQFF.